This TCR beta chain was recovered during a study of human T cells and chemical hapten exposure. TCRdb recomputed calls from the RACE reads with MiXCR, one row per CDR3 protein. Among approximately 350,000 distinct CDR3 sequences listed, approximately 6.3% were seen once. CDR3 size: 16 residues. Between the trimmed V and J ends, which lost 3 bases and 0 bases, there was a span of 16 bases. Germline CDR1 is SQVTM and CDR2 is ANQGSEA. Time point given: patch test 1, 2 weeks after DPC sensitization. This sample's treatment: therapeutic diphenylcyclopropenone sensitization with weekly scalp DPC. Unfractionated whole blood yielded the extracted total RNA. This clonotype was seen ten or more times.

The J gene is TRBJ2-3, the V gene TRBV29-1; D may correspond to TRBD1 or TRBD2 (5 bases each). This sequence was found in a woman younger than 35 with alopecia areata. Some clones in this sample may be carry-over from other donors' samples. Sample: whole blood, taken in connection with sensitization to the hapten diphenylcyclopropenone (DPC). DNA of the CDR3: TGCAGCGTTGAGGGGATCGGGGCGACAAGCACAGATACGCAGTATTTT. Translation gives CSVEGIGATSTDTQYF.